One and the same sample provided the 24 T cell receptor beta chains below, sequenced in a study of T cell responses to AZD1222 COVID-19 vaccine. Using immunoSEQ multiplex PCR, the repertoire was profiled, and TCRdb retains in-frame clones only, with some absent. The profile shows approximately 150,000 clones, roughly 94% of them singletons. The specimen was peripheral blood, collected 28 days after the second AZD1222 dose. Every receptor here comes from an adult who received the AZD1222 COVID-19 vaccine.

The chain is built from TRBV10-2 and TRBJ2-7, with 9 nucleotides matching TRBD2. The CDR3 loop spans 14 amino acids. V was pared by 4 bases and J by 4 bases, with 5 bases of the junction left unmatched. Germline V lookup: CDR1 WSHSY, CDR2 SAAADI. The CDR3 sequence is CASSATSGRYEQYF. The CDR3 coding sequence is TGCGCCAGCAGTGCGACTAGCGGTAGGTACGAGCAGTACTTC.

The chain combines TRBV12-5 with TRBJ1-1; D is undetermined. Germline CDR1 LGHNT, CDR2 FRNRAP. The CDR3 covers 12 residues. V gave up 8 bases and J gave up 3 bases, with 10 bases separating them. Here the CDR3 reads CASWGKDTEAFF. The CDR3 nucleotides read TGTGCTAGTTGGGGAAAGGACACTGAAGCTTTCTTT.

The V call is TRBV27, the J call TRBJ2-5, with a tentative D call TRBD2 (6 bases). The germline V gene has CDR1 MNHEY and CDR2 SMNVEV (reference sequence). The CDR3 totals 13 residues. V gave up 6 bases and J gave up 2 bases, with 10 bases separating them. The CDR3 spells CASRKGTQETQYF. The CDR3 nucleotides are TGTGCCAGCAGAAAGGGGACTCAAGAGACCCAGTACTTC.

Here the CDR3 DNA reads TGCGCCAGCAGCCCATCCGTCGGGGAGCAGTACTTC. Protein sequence: CASSPSVGEQYF. The chain couples TRBV5-1 to TRBJ2-7; D is ambiguous. This CDR3 region has 12 residues. V was pared by 4 bases and J by 7 bases, with 12 bases between. Germline V gene lookup returns CDR1 SGHRS and CDR2 YFSETQ.

CDR3 sequence reads: CAISPYEQYF. CDR3 coding DNA: TGTGCCATCAGTCCCTACGAGCAGTACTTC. The chain is built from TRBV10-3 and TRBJ2-7; D uncertain. Trimming cost V 5 bases and J 2 bases, with 1 base left between them. This CDR3 contains 10 residues. The germline V gene encodes CDR1 ENHRY and CDR2 SYGVKD.

This chain links TRBV25-1 with TRBJ1-4; no reliable D call. Germline CDR1 is MGHDK and CDR2 is SYGVNS. V lost 6 bases, J lost 0 bases, and 8 bases lay in between. This CDR3 region has 14 residues. The CDR3 region has the DNA TGTGCCAGCAGCCCGACGGCAACTAATGAAAAACTGTTTTTT. Its translation is CASSPTATNEKLFF.

The table lists this clone with a few counts. The chain has TRBV21-1 and TRBJ1-1. TRBV21-1 is a documented pseudogene. CDR3 length equals 18 residues. The CDR3 nucleotides read TGTGCCAGCAGCAAAACCCCGGATGGGAAGGGCGGGAACACTGAAGCTTTCTTT. Its translation is CASSKTPDGKGGNTEAFF.

The rearrangement uses TRBV5-1 and TRBJ2-7; 8 bases line up with TRBD1. J gave up 7 bases and V 5 bases, and 14 bases lay outside the gene matches. This CDR3 has 15 residues. Germline CDR1 is SGHRS and CDR2 is YFSETQ. The CDR3 DNA is TGCGCCAGCAGACGCCTGGGGCGACAGGGGTGGGAGCAGTACTTC. Translating it yields CASRRLGRQGWEQYF.

The chain links TRBV24-1 to TRBJ2-1; D unresolved. This CDR3 region has 15 residues. The germline gives CDR1 KGHDR, CDR2 SFDVKD. Trimming shortened V by 5 bases and J by 5 bases, and 15 bases separated the two germline ends. In DNA, the CDR3 is TGTGCCACCAGTGTGAAGGGTCCCCCTAACAATGAGCAGTTCTTC. This codes for CATSVKGPPNNEQFF.

The chain uses TRBV11-2 and TRBJ2-3, with unresolved D. Looked up from germline, CDR1 is SGHAT and CDR2 is FQNNGV. The CDR3 consists of 13 residues. Trimming took off 3 bases at V and 4 bases at J, with 8 bases between the two ends. The CDR3 loop reads CASSLLAADTQYF. The DNA for the CDR3 is TGTGCCAGCAGCTTGTTGGCCGCAGATACGCAGTATTTT.

This clone was recorded once. The chain is built from TRBV5-5 and TRBJ2-7; 8 bases fit TRBD2. The germline gives CDR1 SGHKS, CDR2 YYEKEE (reference sequence). CDR3 length: 15 residues. V trimming: 2 bases; J trimming: 4 bases; junction bases outside the gene matches: 8. The CDR3 spells CASSLASGSFYEQYF. CDR3 bases: TGTGCCAGCAGCTTAGCCAGCGGGAGTTTTTACGAGCAGTACTTC.

Turning to this clone: The identical CDR3 is also encoded by other nucleotide sequences in the sample. V usage is TRBV7-9 and J usage is TRBJ1-5; D is ambiguous. Germline CDR1 SEHNR, CDR2 FQNEAQ (reference sequence). V was shortened by 3 bases and J by 3 bases, with 9 bases between the two germline ends. The CDR3 covers 14 residues. The CDR3 sequence is CASSFTGNNQPQHF. DNA for the CDR3: TGTGCCAGCAGCTTTACCGGAAACAATCAGCCCCAGCATTTT.

The chain uses TRBV19 and TRBJ2-5, with TRBD1 matching over 9 bases. With V trimmed by 3 bases and J by 4 bases, 6 bases remained unmatched. This CDR3 comprises 15 residues. Germline CDR1 LNHDA, CDR2 SQIVND (reference sequence). The CDR3 DNA sequence: TGTGCCAGTAGTATTGAGGGACAGGGTTTAGAGACCCAGTACTTC. Protein sequence: CASSIEGQGLETQYF. The whole variable domain, filled in from reference TRBV19 and TRBJ2-5, reads DGGITQSPKYLFRKEGQNVTLSCEQNLNHDAMYWYRQDPGQGLRLIYYSQIVNDFQKGDIAEGYSVSREKKESFPLTVTSAQKNPTAFYLCASSIEGQGLETQYFGPGTRLLVL.

The chain has TRBV19 and TRBJ2-1; D is ambiguous. This CDR3 region has 15 residues. V lost 1 base, J lost 6 bases, and 13 bases lay in between. In germline, CDR1 is LNHDA, CDR2 SQIVND (reference sequence). The CDR3 nucleotides read TGTGCCAGTAGTATAGGTGCCGGGCCTCGCAATGAGCAGTTCTTC. Its translation: CASSIGAGPRNEQFF. The full variable domain, rest sourced from reference TRBV19 and TRBJ2-1, is DGGITQSPKYLFRKEGQNVTLSCEQNLNHDAMYWYRQDPGQGLRLIYYSQIVNDFQKGDIAEGYSVSREKKESFPLTVTSAQKNPTAFYLCASSIGAGPRNEQFFGPGTRLTVL.

This clone was seen a single time. The chain uses TRBV27 and TRBJ1-5; D gene uncertain. V dropped 0 bases and J dropped 4 bases, with 10 bases sitting between them. The CDR3 runs to 15 residues. Germline CDR1 and CDR2: MNHEY and SMNVEV (reference sequence). CDR3 bases: TGTGCCAGCAGTTTATCGGGAGTCGAGAATCAGCCCCAGCATTTT. This gives the protein CASSLSGVENQPQHF.

The V and J genes are TRBV20-1 and TRBJ2-7; 9 nucleotides align to TRBD2. The CDR3 consists of 11 residues. Germline lookup yields CDR1 DFQATT and CDR2 SNEGSKA (reference sequence). J gave up 4 bases and V 7 bases, and 2 bases lay outside the gene matches. The CDR3 spells CSVLAGYEQYF. The CDR3 bases are TGCAGTGTACTAGCGGGTTACGAGCAGTACTTC.

The gene calls are TRBV5-4 and TRBJ1-6; no clear D. CDR1 is SGHNT, CDR2 YYREEE, per germline (reference sequence). The CDR3 contains 16 residues. V lost 0 bases, J lost 0 bases, and 7 bases lay in between. The CDR3 protein is CASSLGGNSYNSPLHF. CDR3 DNA sequence: TGTGCCAGCAGCTTGGGTGGCAACTCCTATAATTCACCCCTCCACTTT.

CDR3 loop: CASSYSDRDYGYTF. CDR3 coding DNA: TGTGCCAGCAGTTACTCGGACAGGGACTATGGCTACACCTTC. V is TRBV6-5 and J is TRBJ1-2; 8 bases match TRBD1. The junction had 0 bases not matched to a gene; V was cut back by 0 bases and J by 3 bases. Germline V gene lookup returns CDR1 MNHEY and CDR2 SVGAGI. This CDR3 is built from 14 residues.

The genes are TRBV6-1 and TRBJ2-2; 7 bases are a match to TRBD2. The CDR3 loop spans 16 amino acids. Germline CDR1 is MNHNS and CDR2 is SASEGT. J was trimmed by 6 bases and V by 1 base; bases with no gene match: 8. CDR3 loop: CASSEGGGLASGELFF. The CDR3 DNA sequence: TGTGCCAGCAGTGAAGGGGGAGGGTTAGCGTCCGGGGAGCTGTTTTTT.

The J gene is TRBJ1-1, the V gene TRBV28; possibly TRBD1 for D (5 bases). Per the germline V gene, CDR1 is MDHEN and CDR2 is SYDVKM. V was cut by 6 bases and J by 8 bases, with 13 bases left in between. The CDR3 spans 12 residues. CDR3 sequence reads: CASSPGTDEAFF. As DNA, the CDR3 is TGTGCCAGCAGCCCCGGGACGGACGAAGCTTTCTTT.

This sequence joins TRBV7-9 and TRBJ2-7; D unresolved. V was clipped by 4 bases and J by 1 base, with 8 bases between them. The CDR3 has 13 amino acids. Germline V CDR1 and CDR2: SEHNR, FQNEAQ (reference sequence). The CDR3 loop reads CASSSPESYEQYF. The CDR3 DNA follows: TGTGCCAGCAGCTCTCCGGAGTCCTACGAGCAGTACTTC.

J is TRBJ2-7 and V is TRBV6-1; 10 nucleotides align to TRBD2. V lost 3 bases and J lost 3; bases outside the gene matches: 2. The V gene's germline CDR1 is MNHNS and CDR2 SASEGT. The CDR3 consists of 14 residues. CDR3 in DNA: TGTGCCAGCAGTGAGGGACTAGCGAGCTACGAGCAGTACTTC. Translated, it gives CASSEGLASYEQYF.

The chain couples TRBV27 to TRBJ1-2, with 7 bases fitting TRBD1. The J segment lost 6 bases and the V segment lost 6 bases, leaving 7 bases of the junction unmatched. Germline V gene sequence: CDR1 MNHEY, CDR2 SMNVEV (reference sequence). This CDR3 comprises 13 residues. The CDR3 spells CASSRLTGDGYTF. The CDR3 DNA reads TGTGCCAGCAGCCGACTCACAGGGGATGGCTACACCTTC.

The V gene is TRBV6-5, the J gene TRBJ1-2, with D possibly matching TRBD1 (5 bases). Germline CDR1 MNHEY, CDR2 SVGAGI. The CDR3 has 15 residues. V lost 10 bases, J lost 5 bases, and 23 bases lay in between. CDR3 sequence: CATLRVTPVGYGYTF. For the CDR3, the DNA is TGTGCCACCCTCAGGGTAACCCCTGTAGGGTATGGCTACACCTTC.